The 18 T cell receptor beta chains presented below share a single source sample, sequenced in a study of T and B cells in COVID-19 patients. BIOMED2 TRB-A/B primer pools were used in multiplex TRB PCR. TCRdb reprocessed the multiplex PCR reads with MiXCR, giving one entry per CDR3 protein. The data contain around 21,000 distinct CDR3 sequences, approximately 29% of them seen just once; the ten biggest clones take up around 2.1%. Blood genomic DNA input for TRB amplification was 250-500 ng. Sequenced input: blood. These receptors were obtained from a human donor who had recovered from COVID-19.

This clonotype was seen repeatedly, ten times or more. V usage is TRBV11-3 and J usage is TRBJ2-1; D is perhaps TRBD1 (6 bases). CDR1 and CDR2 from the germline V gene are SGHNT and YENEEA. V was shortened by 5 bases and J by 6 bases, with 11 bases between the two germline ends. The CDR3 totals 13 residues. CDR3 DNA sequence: TGTGCCAGCAGCCCGGGACACTTCAATGAGCAGTTCTTC. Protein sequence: CASSPGHFNEQFF.

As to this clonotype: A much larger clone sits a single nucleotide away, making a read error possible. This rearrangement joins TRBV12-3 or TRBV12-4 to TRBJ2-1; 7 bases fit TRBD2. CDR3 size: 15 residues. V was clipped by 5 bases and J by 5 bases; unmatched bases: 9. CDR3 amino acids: CASSPIGGRNNEQFF. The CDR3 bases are TGTGCCAGCAGTCCTATCGGGGGGAGGAACAATGAGCAGTTCTTC.

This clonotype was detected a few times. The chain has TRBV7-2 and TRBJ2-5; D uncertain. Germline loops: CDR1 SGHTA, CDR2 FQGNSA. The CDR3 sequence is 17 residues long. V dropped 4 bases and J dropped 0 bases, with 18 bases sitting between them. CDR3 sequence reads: CASSSPERHPDQETQYF. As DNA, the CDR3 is TGTGCCAGCAGCTCACCCGAGAGACACCCTGACCAAGAGACCCAGTACTTC.

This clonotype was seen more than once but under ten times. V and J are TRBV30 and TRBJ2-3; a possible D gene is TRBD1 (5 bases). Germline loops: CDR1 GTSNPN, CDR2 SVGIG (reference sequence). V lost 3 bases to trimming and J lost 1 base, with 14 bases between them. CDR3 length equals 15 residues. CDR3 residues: CAWSPQDTRTDTQYF. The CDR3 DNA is TGTGCCTGGAGCCCACAGGATACCCGCACAGATACGCAGTATTTT.

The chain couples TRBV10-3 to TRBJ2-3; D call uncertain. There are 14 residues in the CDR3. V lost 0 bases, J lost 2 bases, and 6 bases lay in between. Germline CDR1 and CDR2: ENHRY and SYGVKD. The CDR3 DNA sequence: TGTGCCATCAGTGAGTCACGCTACACAGATACGCAGTATTTT. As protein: CAISESRYTDTQYF.

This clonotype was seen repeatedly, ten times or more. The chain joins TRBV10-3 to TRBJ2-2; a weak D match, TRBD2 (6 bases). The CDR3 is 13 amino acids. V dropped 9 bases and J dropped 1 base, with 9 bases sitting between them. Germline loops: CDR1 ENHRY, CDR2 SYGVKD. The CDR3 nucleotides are TGTGCCATTTTCGGGGGGAACACCGGGGAGCTGTTTTTT. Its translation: CAIFGGNTGELFF.

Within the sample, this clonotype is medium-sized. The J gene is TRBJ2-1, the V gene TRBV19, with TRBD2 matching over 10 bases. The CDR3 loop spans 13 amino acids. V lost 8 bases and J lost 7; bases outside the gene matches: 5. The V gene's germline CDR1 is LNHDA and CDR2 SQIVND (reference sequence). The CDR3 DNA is TGTGCCAGTCGGAGCGGGGGGGCGAATGAGCAGTTCTTC. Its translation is CASRSGGANEQFF. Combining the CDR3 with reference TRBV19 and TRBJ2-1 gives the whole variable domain DGGITQSPKYLFRKEGQNVTLSCEQNLNHDAMYWYRQDPGQGLRLIYYSQIVNDFQKGDIAEGYSVSREKKESFPLTVTSAQKNPTAFYLCASRSGGANEQFFGPGTRLTVL.

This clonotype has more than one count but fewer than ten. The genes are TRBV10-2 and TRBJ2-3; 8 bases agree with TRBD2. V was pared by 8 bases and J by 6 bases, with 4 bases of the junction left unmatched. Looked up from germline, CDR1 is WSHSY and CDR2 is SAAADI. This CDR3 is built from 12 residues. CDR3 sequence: CASASGGDTQYF. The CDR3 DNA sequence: TGCGCCAGCGCAAGCGGGGGCGATACGCAGTATTTT.

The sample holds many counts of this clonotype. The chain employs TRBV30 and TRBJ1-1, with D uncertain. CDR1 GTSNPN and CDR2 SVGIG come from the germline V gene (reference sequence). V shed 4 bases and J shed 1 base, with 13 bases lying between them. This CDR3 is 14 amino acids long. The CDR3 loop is CAWTPGRQNTEAFF. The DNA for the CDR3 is TGTGCCTGGACCCCAGGCAGACAGAACACTGAAGCTTTCTTT.

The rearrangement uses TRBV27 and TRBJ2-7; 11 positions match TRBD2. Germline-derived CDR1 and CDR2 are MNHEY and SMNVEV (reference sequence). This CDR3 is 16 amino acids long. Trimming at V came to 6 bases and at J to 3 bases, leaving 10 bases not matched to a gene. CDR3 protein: CASSFALAGAYYEQYF. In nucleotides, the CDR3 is TGTGCCAGCAGCTTCGCACTAGCGGGGGCATACTACGAGCAGTACTTC.

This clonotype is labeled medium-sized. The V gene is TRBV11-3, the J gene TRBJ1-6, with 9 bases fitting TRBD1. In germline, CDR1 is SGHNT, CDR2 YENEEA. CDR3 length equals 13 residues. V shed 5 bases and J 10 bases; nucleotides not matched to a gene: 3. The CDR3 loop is CASSRDRESPLHF. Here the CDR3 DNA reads TGTGCCAGCAGCCGGGACAGGGAATCACCCCTCCACTTT.

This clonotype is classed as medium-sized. The CDR3: CASSIDLTSRKLFF. CDR3 bases: TGTGCCAGTAGTATAGATCTGACTTCAAGAAAACTGTTTTTT. The chain has TRBV19 and TRBJ1-4, with D unclear. Trimming shortened V by 0 bases and J by 10 bases, and 12 bases separated the two germline ends. Germline V gene data show CDR1 as LNHDA and CDR2 as SQIVND (reference sequence). The CDR3 covers 14 residues.

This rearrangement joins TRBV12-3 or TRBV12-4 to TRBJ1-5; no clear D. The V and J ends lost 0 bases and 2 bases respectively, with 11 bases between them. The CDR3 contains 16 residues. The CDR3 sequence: CASSLARFWGNQPQHF. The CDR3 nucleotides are TGTGCCAGCAGTTTAGCTAGGTTCTGGGGCAATCAGCCCCAGCATTTT.

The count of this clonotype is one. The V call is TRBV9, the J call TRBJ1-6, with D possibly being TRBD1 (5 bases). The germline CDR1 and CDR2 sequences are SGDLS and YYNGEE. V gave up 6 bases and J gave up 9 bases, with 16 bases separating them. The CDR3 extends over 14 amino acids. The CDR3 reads CASTLGRESSPLHF. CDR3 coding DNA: TGTGCCAGCACCTTGGGCAGGGAAAGTTCACCCCTCCACTTT.

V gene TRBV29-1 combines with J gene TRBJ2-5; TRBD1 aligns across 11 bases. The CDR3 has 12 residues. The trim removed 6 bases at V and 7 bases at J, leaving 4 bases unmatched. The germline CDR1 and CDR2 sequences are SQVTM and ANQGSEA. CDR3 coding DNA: TGCAGCGTGCCGGGACAGGGGGTGACCCAGTACTTC. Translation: CSVPGQGVTQYF.

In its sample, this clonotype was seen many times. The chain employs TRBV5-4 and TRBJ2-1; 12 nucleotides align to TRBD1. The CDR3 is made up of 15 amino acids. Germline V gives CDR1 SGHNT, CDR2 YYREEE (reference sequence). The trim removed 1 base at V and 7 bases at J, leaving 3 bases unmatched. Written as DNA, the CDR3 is TGTGCCAGCAGCTTGCCGGGACAGGGGGCAAATGAGCAGTTCTTC. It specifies CASSLPGQGANEQFF.

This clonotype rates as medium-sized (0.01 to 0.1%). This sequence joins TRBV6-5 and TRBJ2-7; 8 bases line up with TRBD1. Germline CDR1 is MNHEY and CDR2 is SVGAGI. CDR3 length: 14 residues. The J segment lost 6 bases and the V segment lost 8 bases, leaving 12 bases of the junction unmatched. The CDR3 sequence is CASAQTGAIREQYF. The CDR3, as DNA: TGTGCCAGCGCACAGACAGGGGCGATCCGCGAGCAGTACTTC.

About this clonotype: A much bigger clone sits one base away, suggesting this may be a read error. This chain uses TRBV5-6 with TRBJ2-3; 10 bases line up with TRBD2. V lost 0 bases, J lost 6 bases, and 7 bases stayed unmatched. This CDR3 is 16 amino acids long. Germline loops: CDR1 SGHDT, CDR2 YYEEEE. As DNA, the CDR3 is TGTGCCAGCAGCTTGGAACCAGCGGGGGGGCGGGATACGCAGTATTTT. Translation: CASSLEPAGGRDTQYF.